One and the same sample provided the 6 T cell receptor beta chains below, sequenced in a study of T cells in Graves' hyperthyroidism and ophthalmopathy. The investigators amplified TCR beta CDR3 regions from RNA transcripts. An initial round of RT-PCR targeting the TCR CDR3 relied on the HTBI primer set. MiXCR, run by TCRdb on the multiplex PCR reads, gives a single entry per CDR3 protein. The profile shows more than 450,000 distinct CDR3 sequences, around 20% of them singletons. The sequenced sample consisted of blood. Receptor source: a man aged 40-49 years with Graves' ophthalmopathy.

The chain links TRBV10-3 to TRBJ2-7; weak D call: TRBD1 (5 bases). CDR1 and CDR2 from the germline V gene are ENHRY and SYGVKD. The V end was cut by 2 bases, the J end by 3 bases, with 8 bases between. The CDR3 contains 13 residues. CDR3 amino acids: CAISEPQGYEQYF. CDR3 bases: TGTGCCATCAGTGAGCCTCAGGGCTACGAGCAGTACTTC.

This clonotype appeared many times. The chain has TRBV3-1 and TRBJ2-1, with 9 bases that match TRBD2. V lost 0 bases, J lost 12 bases, and 9 bases stayed unmatched. This CDR3 contains 15 residues. Germline values: CDR1 LGHDT, CDR2 YNNKEL (reference sequence). CDR3 DNA: TGTGCCAGCAGCCAAGAACGTAGCGGGGGCCCCTCGCAGTTCTTC. It codes for CASSQERSGGPSQFF.

This clonotype showed up many times. This sequence joins TRBV12-3 or TRBV12-4 and TRBJ2-5, with unresolved D. There are 13 residues in the CDR3. Deletions cut 6 bases from V and 4 bases from J, with 12 bases between. The CDR3 DNA follows: TGTGCCAGCAGCCTAAGTTGGGGAGAGACCCAGTACTTC. Residues: CASSLSWGETQYF.

The CDR3 region is CASSWEAGGRETQYF. The CDR3 DNA is TGCGCCAGCAGCTGGGAGGCGGGGGGCCGCGAGACCCAGTACTTC. The chain links TRBV5-1 to TRBJ2-5, with TRBD2 matching 8 bases. V shed 3 bases, J shed 5 bases, and the junction held 9 bases outside the gene matches. This CDR3 spans 15 amino acids. The germline gives CDR1 SGHRS, CDR2 YFSETQ.

This clonotype was observed a few times. The chain uses TRBV29-1 and TRBJ1-1; D perhaps matches TRBD1 (6 bases). The germline V and J ends were trimmed by 7 bases and 1 base, with 10 bases remaining between them. CDR3 length equals 12 residues. Germline CDR1 reads SQVTM; CDR2 reads ANQGSEA. The CDR3, as DNA: TGCAGCGCACAGGGTCAGAACACTGAAGCTTTCTTT. Protein sequence: CSAQGQNTEAFF.

This clonotype was seen only a few times. The chain is built from TRBV10-1 and TRBJ2-3, with 8 nucleotides matching TRBD2. Germline values: CDR1 WNHNN, CDR2 SYGVQD (reference sequence). This CDR3 has 17 amino acids. The V segment lost 0 bases and the J segment 2 bases; nucleotides outside the gene matches: 7. The CDR3 spells CASSESMALADTDTQYF. For the CDR3, the DNA is TGCGCCAGCAGTGAGTCGATGGCACTAGCGGACACAGATACGCAGTATTTT.